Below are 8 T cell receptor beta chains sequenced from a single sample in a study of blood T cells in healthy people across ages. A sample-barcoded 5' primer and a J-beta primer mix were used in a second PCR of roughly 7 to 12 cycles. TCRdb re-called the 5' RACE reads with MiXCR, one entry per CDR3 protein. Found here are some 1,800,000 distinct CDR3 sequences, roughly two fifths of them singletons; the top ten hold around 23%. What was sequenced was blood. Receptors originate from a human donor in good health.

The CDR3: CSVEGIGEGAHYGYTF. CDR3 nucleotides: TGCAGCGTTGAAGGTATTGGTGAGGGGGCACACTATGGCTACACCTTC. V and J are TRBV29-1 and TRBJ1-2; TRBD1 matches at 7 bases. V lost 1 base, J lost 3 bases, and 11 bases stayed unmatched. CDR3 length: 16 residues. In germline, CDR1 is SQVTM, CDR2 ANQGSEA.

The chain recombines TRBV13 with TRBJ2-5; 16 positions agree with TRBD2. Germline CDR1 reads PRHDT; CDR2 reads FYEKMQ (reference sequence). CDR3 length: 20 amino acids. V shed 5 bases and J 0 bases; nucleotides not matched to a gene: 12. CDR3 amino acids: CASSHHPLGLAGGYQETQYF. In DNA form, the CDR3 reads TGTGCCAGCAGCCACCATCCCCTGGGACTAGCGGGGGGGTACCAAGAGACCCAGTACTTC. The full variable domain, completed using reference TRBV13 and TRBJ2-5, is AAGVIQSPRHLIKEKRETATLKCYPIPRHDTVYWYQQGPGQDPQFLISFYEKMQSDKGSIPDRFSAQQFSDYHSELNMSSLELGDSALYFCASSHHPLGLAGGYQETQYFGPGTRLLVL.

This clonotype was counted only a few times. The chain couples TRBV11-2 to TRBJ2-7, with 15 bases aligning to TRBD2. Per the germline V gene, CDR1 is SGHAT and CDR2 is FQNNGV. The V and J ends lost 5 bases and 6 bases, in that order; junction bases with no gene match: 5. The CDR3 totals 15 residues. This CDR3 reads CASSRTSGGAGEQYF. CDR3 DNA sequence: TGTGCCAGCAGCAGGACTAGCGGGGGGGCAGGCGAGCAGTACTTC. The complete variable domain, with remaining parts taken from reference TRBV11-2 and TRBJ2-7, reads EAGVAQSPRYKIIEKRQSVAFWCNPISGHATLYWYQQILGQGPKLLIQFQNNGVVDDSQLPKDRFSAERLKGVDSTLKIQPAKLEDSAVYLCASSRTSGGAGEQYFGPGTRLTVT.

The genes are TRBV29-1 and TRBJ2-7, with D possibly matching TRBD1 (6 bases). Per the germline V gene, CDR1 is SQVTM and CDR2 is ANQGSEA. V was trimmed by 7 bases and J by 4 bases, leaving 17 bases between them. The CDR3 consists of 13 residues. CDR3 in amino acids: CSAAQGRGYEQYF. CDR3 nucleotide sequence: TGCAGCGCTGCCCAGGGGCGAGGGTACGAGCAGTACTTC.

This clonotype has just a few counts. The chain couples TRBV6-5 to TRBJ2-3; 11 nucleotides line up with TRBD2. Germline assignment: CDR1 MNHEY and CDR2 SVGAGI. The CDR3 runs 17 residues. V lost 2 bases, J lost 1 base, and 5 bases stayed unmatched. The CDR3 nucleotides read TGTGCCAGCAGTTACCCTAGCGGGGGGCTCGGCACAGATACGCAGTATTTT. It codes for CASSYPSGGLGTDTQYF.

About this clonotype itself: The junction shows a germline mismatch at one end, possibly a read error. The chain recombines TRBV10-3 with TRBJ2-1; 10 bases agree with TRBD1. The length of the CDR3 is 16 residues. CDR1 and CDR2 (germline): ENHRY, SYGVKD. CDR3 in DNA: TGTGCCATCAGTGACCGGACAGGGGGGACTAGTACGTCCGAAATCTTC. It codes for CAISDRTGGTSTSEIF.

The CDR3 nucleotides read TGTGCCAGCAGCCCTAATTACCAGGCGAATGAGCAGTTCTTC. This codes for CASSPNYQANEQFF. The rearrangement joins TRBV7-2 to TRBJ2-1; D unclear. CDR3 size: 14 residues. Germline assignment: CDR1 SGHTA and CDR2 FQGNSA. V was clipped by 5 bases and J by 7 bases, with 15 bases between them.

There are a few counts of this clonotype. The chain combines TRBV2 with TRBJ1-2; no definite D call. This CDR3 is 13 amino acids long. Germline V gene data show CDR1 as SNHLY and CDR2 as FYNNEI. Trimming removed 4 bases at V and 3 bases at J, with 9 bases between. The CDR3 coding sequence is TGTGCCAGCAGTGTAGAAGGATACTATGGCTACACCTTC. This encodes CASSVEGYYGYTF. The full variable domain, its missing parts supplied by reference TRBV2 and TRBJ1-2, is EPEVTQTPSHQVTQMGQEVILRCVPISNHLYFYWYRQILGQKVEFLVSFYNNEISEKSEIFDDQFSVERPDGSNFTLKIRSTKLEDSAMYFCASSVEGYYGYTFGSGTRLTVV.